This T cell receptor beta chain emerged from a study of blood T cells in healthy people across ages. General study findings and limits: There were more naive CD4+ cells and higher diversity in long-lived donors than in aged donors. Percentage of naive T cells showed a strong correlation with TCR beta diversity.

The V and J ends lost 5 bases and 3 bases respectively, with 17 bases between them. Germline V lookup: CDR1 SGHNT, CDR2 YENEEA. CDR3 size: 16 residues. As concerns this clonotype: Its antigen is unknown.

Samples each yielded at least 6 micrograms of total RNA. Alongside a J-beta primer mix, a sample-barcoded 5' primer served in a second PCR lasting about 7 to 11 cycles. TCRdb reprocessed the 5' RACE reads via MiXCR and lists one record per CDR3 protein. The table has over 1,500,000 distinct CDR3 sequences, roughly 50% seen once; the top ten hold around 2.1%. The source material was blood. V is TRBV11-3 and J is TRBJ2-1, with a possible D match to TRBD2 (6 bases). The origin of this receptor is a woman in her forties in good health. The chain's CDR3 is CASSTEQVGGYNEQFF. CDR3 in DNA: TGTGCCAGCAGCACAGAGCAGGTGGGGGGCTACAATGAGCAGTTCTTC.